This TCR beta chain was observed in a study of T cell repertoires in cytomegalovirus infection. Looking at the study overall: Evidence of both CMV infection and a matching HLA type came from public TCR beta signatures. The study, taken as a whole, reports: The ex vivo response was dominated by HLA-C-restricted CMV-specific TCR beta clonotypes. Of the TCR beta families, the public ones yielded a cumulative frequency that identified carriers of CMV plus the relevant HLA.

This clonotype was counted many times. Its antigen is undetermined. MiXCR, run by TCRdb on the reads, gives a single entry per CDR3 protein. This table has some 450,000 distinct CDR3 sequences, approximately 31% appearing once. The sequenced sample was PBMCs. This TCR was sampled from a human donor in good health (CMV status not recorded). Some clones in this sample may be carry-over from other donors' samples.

CDR3 amino acids: CASSLVGGASDTQYF. In DNA, the CDR3 is TGTGCCAGCAGTTTAGTAGGGGGCGCGTCAGATACGCAGTATTTT. The chain is built from TRBV28 and TRBJ2-3, with TRBD1 matching over 7 bases. This CDR3 is 15 amino acids long. Germline V gives CDR1 MDHEN, CDR2 SYDVKM. J was trimmed by 4 bases and V by 2 bases; bases with no gene match: 6.